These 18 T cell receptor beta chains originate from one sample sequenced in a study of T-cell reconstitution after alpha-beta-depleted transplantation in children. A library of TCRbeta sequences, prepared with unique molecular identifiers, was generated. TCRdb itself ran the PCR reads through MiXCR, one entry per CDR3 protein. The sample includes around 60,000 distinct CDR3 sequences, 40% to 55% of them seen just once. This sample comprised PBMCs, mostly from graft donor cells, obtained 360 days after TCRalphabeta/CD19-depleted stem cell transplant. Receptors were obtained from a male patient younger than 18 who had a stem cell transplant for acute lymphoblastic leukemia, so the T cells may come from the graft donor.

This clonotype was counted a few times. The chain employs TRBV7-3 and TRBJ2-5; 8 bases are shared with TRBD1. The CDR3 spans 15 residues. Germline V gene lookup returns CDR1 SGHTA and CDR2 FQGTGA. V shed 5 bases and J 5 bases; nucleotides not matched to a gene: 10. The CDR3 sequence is CASSRGQGRGETQYF. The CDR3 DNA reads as TGTGCCAGCAGCCGCGGACAGGGCCGAGGGGAGACCCAGTACTTC.

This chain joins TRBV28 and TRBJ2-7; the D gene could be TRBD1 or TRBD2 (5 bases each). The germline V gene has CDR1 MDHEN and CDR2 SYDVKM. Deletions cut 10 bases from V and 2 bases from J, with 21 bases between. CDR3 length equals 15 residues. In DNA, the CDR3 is TGTGCCACAGTCGAGAGGGGCCTGACTCCCTACGAGCAGTACTTC. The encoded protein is CATVERGLTPYEQYF.

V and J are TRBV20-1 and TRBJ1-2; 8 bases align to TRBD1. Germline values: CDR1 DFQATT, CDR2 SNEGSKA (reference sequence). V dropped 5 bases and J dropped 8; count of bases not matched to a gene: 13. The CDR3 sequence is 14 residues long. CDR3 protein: CSAWSEDRGFGYTF. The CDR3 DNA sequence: TGCAGTGCTTGGTCAGAAGACAGGGGATTCGGCTACACCTTC.

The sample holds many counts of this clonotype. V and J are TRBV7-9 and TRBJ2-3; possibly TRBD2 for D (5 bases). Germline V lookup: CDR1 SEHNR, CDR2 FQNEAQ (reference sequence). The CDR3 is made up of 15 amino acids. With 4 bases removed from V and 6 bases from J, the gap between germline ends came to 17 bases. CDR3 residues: CASSSGLKTSDTQYF. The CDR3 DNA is TGTGCCAGCAGCTCCGGACTCAAAACCTCGGATACGCAGTATTTT.

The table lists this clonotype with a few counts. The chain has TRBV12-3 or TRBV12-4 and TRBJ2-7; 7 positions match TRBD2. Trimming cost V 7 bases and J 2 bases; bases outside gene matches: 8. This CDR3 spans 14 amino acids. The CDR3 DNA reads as TGTGCCAGCACCCCCGACGGGGGGACCTACGAGCAGTACTTC. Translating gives CASTPDGGTYEQYF.

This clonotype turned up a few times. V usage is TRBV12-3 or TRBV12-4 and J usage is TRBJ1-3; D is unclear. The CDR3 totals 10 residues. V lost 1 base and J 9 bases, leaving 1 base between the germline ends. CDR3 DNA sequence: TGTGCCAGCAGTTTAGGCACCATATATTTT. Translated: CASSLGTIYF.

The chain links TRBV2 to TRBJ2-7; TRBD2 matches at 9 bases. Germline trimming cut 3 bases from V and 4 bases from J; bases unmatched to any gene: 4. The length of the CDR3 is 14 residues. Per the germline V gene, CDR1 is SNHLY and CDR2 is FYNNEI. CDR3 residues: CASSDGAGGYEQYF. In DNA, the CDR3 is TGTGCCAGCAGTGACGGAGCGGGGGGATACGAGCAGTACTTC.

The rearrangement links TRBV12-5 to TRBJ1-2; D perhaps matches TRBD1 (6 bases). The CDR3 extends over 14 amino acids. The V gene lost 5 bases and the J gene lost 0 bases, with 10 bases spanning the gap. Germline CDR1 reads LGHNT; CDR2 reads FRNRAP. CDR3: CASGPGQSNYGYTF. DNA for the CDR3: TGTGCTAGTGGTCCCGGACAGTCTAACTATGGCTACACCTTC.

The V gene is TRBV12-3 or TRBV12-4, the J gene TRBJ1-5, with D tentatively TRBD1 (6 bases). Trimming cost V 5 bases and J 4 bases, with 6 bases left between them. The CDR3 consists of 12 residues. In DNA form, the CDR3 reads TGTGCCAGCAGTCAGGGGAATCAGCCCCAGCATTTT. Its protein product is CASSQGNQPQHF.

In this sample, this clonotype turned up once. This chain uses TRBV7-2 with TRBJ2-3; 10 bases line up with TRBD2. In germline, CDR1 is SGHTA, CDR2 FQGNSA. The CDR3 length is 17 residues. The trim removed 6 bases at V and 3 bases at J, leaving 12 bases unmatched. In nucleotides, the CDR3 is TGTGCCAGCAGTAGTCTTAGCGGGAGGAGGGTTACAGATACGCAGTATTTT. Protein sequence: CASSSLSGRRVTDTQYF.

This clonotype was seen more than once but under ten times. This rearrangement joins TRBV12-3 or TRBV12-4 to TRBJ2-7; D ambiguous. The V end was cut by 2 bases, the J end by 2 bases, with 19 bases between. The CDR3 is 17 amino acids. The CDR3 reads CASSLSPQVRLTYEQYF. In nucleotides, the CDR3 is TGTGCCAGCAGTTTAAGCCCCCAGGTGCGGTTGACCTACGAGCAGTACTTC.

The CDR3 loop is CASRHEIGRTTGELFF. CDR3 coding DNA: TGTGCCAGCAGGCACGAAATCGGGAGGACCACCGGGGAGCTGTTTTTT. The chain couples TRBV21-1 to TRBJ2-2; TRBD2 was called by the table and not checked on the DNA. TRBV21-1 is a documented pseudogene. This CDR3 comprises 16 residues.

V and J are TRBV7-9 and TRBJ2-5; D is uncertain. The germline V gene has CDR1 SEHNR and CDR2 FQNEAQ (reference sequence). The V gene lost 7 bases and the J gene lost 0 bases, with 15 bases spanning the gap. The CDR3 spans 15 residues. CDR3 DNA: TGTGCCAGCACCTCCCGGTGGGCAGACCAAGAGACCCAGTACTTC. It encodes CASTSRWADQETQYF.

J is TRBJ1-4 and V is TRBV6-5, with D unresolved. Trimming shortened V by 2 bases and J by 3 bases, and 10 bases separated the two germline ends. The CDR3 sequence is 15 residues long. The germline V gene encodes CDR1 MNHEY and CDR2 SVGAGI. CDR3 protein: CASSYRNTPNEKLFF. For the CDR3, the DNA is TGTGCCAGCAGTTACAGGAATACCCCTAATGAAAAACTGTTTTTT.

The CDR3 region has the DNA TGCGCCAGTCGTCAGCGGGAGGGATTTTGGGAGCAGTTCTTC. Translated: CASRQREGFWEQFF. The chain couples TRBV5-1 to TRBJ2-1, with 10 bases lining up with TRBD2. This CDR3 spans 14 amino acids. V was clipped by 8 bases and J by 10 bases; unmatched bases: 12. Looked up from germline, CDR1 is SGHRS and CDR2 is YFSETQ. The full variable domain, its missing parts supplied by reference TRBV5-1 and TRBJ2-1, is KAGVTQTPRYLIKTRGQQVTLSCSPISGHRSVSWYQQTPGQGLQFLFEYFSETQRNKGNFPGRFSGRQFSNSRSEMNVSTLELGDSALYLCASRQREGFWEQFFGPGTRLTVL.

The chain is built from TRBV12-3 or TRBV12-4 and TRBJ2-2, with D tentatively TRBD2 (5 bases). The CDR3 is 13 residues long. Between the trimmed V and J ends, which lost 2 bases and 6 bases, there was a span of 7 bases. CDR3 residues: CASSLKGAGELFF. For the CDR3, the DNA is TGTGCCAGCAGTTTAAAGGGAGCCGGGGAGCTGTTTTTT.

The CDR3 is CASSYSRQERGTDTQYF. The CDR3 bases are TGTGCCAGCAGTTACTCTCGACAGGAACGGGGCACAGATACGCAGTATTTT. This chain uses TRBV6-5 with TRBJ2-3; D is perhaps TRBD1 (6 bases). In germline, CDR1 is MNHEY, CDR2 SVGAGI. This CDR3 is built from 17 residues. V was cut by 0 bases and J by 1 base, with 14 bases left in between.

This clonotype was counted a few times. CDR3 protein: CSVVGRVLGAFF. As DNA, the CDR3 is TGCAGCGTTGTTGGTCGGGTATTGGGGGCTTTCTTT. This rearrangement joins TRBV29-1 to TRBJ1-1, with D hard to call. The CDR3 has 12 amino acids. Trimming left V 4 bases short and J 11 bases short, with 17 bases between. CDR1 is SQVTM, CDR2 ANQGSEA, per germline.